Following are 19 T cell receptor beta chains from one sample sequenced in a study of T cell responses to AZD1222 COVID-19 vaccine. Produced via immunoSEQ multiplex PCR; TCRdb's table is partial and in-frame only. The sample consists of 40,000 to 60,000 clones, approximately 90% of them appearing once. The sample was peripheral blood, taken 28 days after the second AZD1222 dose. The receptors were gathered from an adult who received the AZD1222 COVID-19 vaccine.

The chain has TRBV6-4 and TRBJ2-1; a weak D match, TRBD1 (6 bases). The CDR3 is 13 amino acids. Trimming removed 8 bases from V and 8 bases from J, with 16 bases in between. Germline CDR1 reads MRHNA; CDR2 reads SNTAGT. The CDR3 here is CASGRDGGYEQFF. The CDR3 DNA follows: TGTGCCAGCGGACGGGATGGGGGCTATGAGCAGTTCTTC.

This chain's CDR3 is CASSSPSSTDTQYF. CDR3 coding DNA: TGCGCCAGCAGCTCCCCCTCGAGCACAGATACGCAGTATTTT. This sequence joins TRBV5-1 and TRBJ2-3, with D uncertain. This CDR3 comprises 14 residues. Germline V gene sequence: CDR1 SGHRS, CDR2 YFSETQ. V dropped 3 bases and J dropped 0 bases, with 8 bases sitting between them.

V and J are TRBV5-4 and TRBJ2-6; no clear D gene. Germline V gives CDR1 SGHNT, CDR2 YYREEE (reference sequence). The CDR3 extends over 15 amino acids. Trimming pared 0 bases from V and 4 bases from J, leaving 8 bases between. The CDR3 nucleotides read TGTGCCAGCAGCTTGGCAGGCTCCGGGGCCAACGTCCTGACTTTC. This encodes CASSLAGSGANVLTF.

The chain is built from TRBV28 and TRBJ1-5, with TRBD1 as a possible D gene (6 bases). The CDR3 has 17 amino acids. Germline-derived CDR1 and CDR2 are MDHEN and SYDVKM. Trimming left V 6 bases short and J 3 bases short, with 21 bases between. In DNA form, the CDR3 reads TGTGCCAGCAGGCCGACAGGCTCCATTCGTCCCAATCAGCCCCAGCATTTT. This codes for CASRPTGSIRPNQPQHF.

The rearrangement links TRBV5-6 to TRBJ1-1, with D unclear. This CDR3 is 14 amino acids long. Germline loops: CDR1 SGHDT, CDR2 YYEEEE. Trimming removed 6 bases from V and 4 bases from J, with 16 bases in between. The CDR3 is CASNRGPMGTEAFF. The DNA for the CDR3 is TGTGCCAGCAACCGAGGGCCAATGGGCACTGAAGCTTTCTTT.

This clone is a singleton in its sample. The V and J genes are TRBV6-5 and TRBJ2-7; D might be TRBD1 or TRBD2, each matching 6 bases. Germline V gives CDR1 MNHEY, CDR2 SVGAGI. Trimming pared 6 bases from V and 2 bases from J, leaving 11 bases between. The CDR3 totals 13 residues. The CDR3 spells CASSRGGTYEQYF. DNA of the CDR3: TGTGCCAGCAGCAGGGGAGGAACCTACGAGCAGTACTTC.

The V call is TRBV30, the J call TRBJ1-5; D is unresolved. Germline V gene lookup returns CDR1 GTSNPN and CDR2 SVGIG (reference sequence). V lost 0 bases to trimming and J lost 0 bases, with 9 bases between them. This CDR3 contains 15 residues. The CDR3 sequence: CAWSVGEYSNQPQHF. In DNA, the CDR3 is TGTGCCTGGAGTGTTGGGGAGTATAGCAATCAGCCCCAGCATTTT.

The chain has TRBV6-6 and TRBJ2-3; 8 positions agree with TRBD2. The CDR3 spans 16 residues. The junction had 11 bases not matched to a gene; V was cut back by 6 bases and J by 3 bases. Germline V gene data show CDR1 as MNHNY and CDR2 as SVGAGI (reference sequence). CDR3 protein: CASSEGPGRATDTQYF. The CDR3 DNA reads as TGTGCCAGCAGCGAGGGTCCCGGGAGGGCTACAGATACGCAGTATTTT.

The V and J genes are TRBV19 and TRBJ2-1; the D is unclear. This CDR3 contains 12 residues. Germline values: CDR1 LNHDA, CDR2 SQIVND (reference sequence). V lost 10 bases and J lost 9, with 16 bases in between. The CDR3 spells CATGINLREQFF. The CDR3 DNA follows: TGTGCCACAGGAATAAACCTACGTGAGCAGTTCTTC.

CDR3 coding DNA: TGTGCCAGCAGCTTCGAGGGGAGCACAGATACGCAGTATTTT. It specifies CASSFEGSTDTQYF. This chain uses TRBV7-9 with TRBJ2-3, with D perhaps being TRBD1 or TRBD2 (5 bases each). Germline-derived CDR1 and CDR2 are SEHNR and FQNEAQ (reference sequence). The length of the CDR3 is 14 residues. Trimming shortened V by 3 bases and J by 0 bases, and 7 bases separated the two germline ends.

The chain combines TRBV24-1 with TRBJ2-1; D gene unclear. V was cut by 1 base and J by 0 bases, with 6 bases left in between. Germline CDR1 is KGHDR and CDR2 is SFDVKD. The CDR3 covers 15 residues. CDR3 amino acids: CATSDFGFSYNEQFF. The CDR3 DNA is TGTGCCACCAGTGATTTTGGGTTCTCCTACAATGAGCAGTTCTTC.

This chain joins TRBV7-2 and TRBJ2-7; D unclear. The CDR3 loop spans 15 amino acids. Germline V CDR1 and CDR2: SGHTA, FQGNSA. V was trimmed by 5 bases and J by 4 bases, leaving 18 bases between them. CDR3 coding DNA: TGTGCCAGCAGCACCACGGAGACTGAGGTGTACGAGCAGTACTTC. Its translation: CASSTTETEVYEQYF.

The chain joins TRBV4-1 to TRBJ2-7, with 10 bases lining up with TRBD1. Germline CDR1 is MGHRA and CDR2 is YSYEKL. V trimming: 5 bases; J trimming: 3 bases; junction bases outside the gene matches: 4. The CDR3 runs to 14 residues. The CDR3 spells CASSNRDRGYEQYF. The CDR3 DNA reads as TGCGCCAGCAGCAACCGGGACAGGGGCTACGAGCAGTACTTC.

This clone has just one count. The rearrangement joins TRBV15 to TRBJ2-7, with 11 bases that match TRBD1. V shed 3 bases and J 0 bases; nucleotides not matched to a gene: 1. The germline V gene encodes CDR1 LNHNV and CDR2 YYDKDF (reference sequence). The CDR3 contains 15 residues. The CDR3 is CATSSGQGASYEQYF. The CDR3 DNA reads as TGTGCCACCAGCAGCGGACAGGGGGCCTCCTACGAGCAGTACTTC.

The V and J genes are TRBV3-1 (or the pseudogene TRBV3-2) and TRBJ1-3; D unresolved. Germline-derived CDR1 and CDR2 are LGHDT and YNNKEL (reference sequence). The CDR3 covers 14 residues. Trimming took 2 bases from V and 4 from J, leaving 9 bases between them. The CDR3 nucleotides are TGTGCCAGCAGCCAAAGGGAAGGAGGAAACACCATATATTTT. Residues: CASSQREGGNTIYF.

The chain links TRBV19 to TRBJ1-5; 11 bases match TRBD1. Trimming removed 7 bases from V and 4 bases from J; junction bases left unmatched: 6. This CDR3 spans 15 amino acids. Germline CDR1 LNHDA, CDR2 SQIVND (reference sequence). CDR3 sequence reads: CASTKGTGGNQPQHF. CDR3 coding DNA: TGTGCCAGTACCAAGGGGACAGGGGGAAATCAGCCCCAGCATTTT.

J is TRBJ1-1 and V is TRBV19, with D possibly TRBD1 on 6 matching bases. The CDR3 contains 14 residues. The V end was cut by 5 bases, the J end by 13 bases, with 23 bases between. Germline V lookup: CDR1 LNHDA, CDR2 SQIVND (reference sequence). CDR3 in DNA: TGTGCCAGTAGTCCTCACAGGGAAACTGAAGCTTGTTTCTTT. It encodes CASSPHRETEACFF.

CDR3 DNA sequence: TGTGCCAGCAGTTTGTCACCGGGACAGATGACGGGTAGCAATCAGCCCCAGCATTTT. Translation gives CASSLSPGQMTGSNQPQHF. This chain uses TRBV6-2 or TRBV6-3 with TRBJ1-5, with TRBD1 identical over 7 bases. Germline assignment: CDR1 MNHEY and CDR2 SVGEGT. The ends lost 4 bases at V and 0 bases at J; junction bases unmatched: 15. CDR3 length: 19 residues.

The V gene is TRBV4-1, the J gene TRBJ1-5; D remains ambiguous. The CDR3 runs to 13 residues. CDR1 is MGHRA, CDR2 YSYEKL, per germline. V was cut by 1 base and J by 10 bases, with 11 bases left in between. CDR3 residues: CASSQVRGYPQHF. CDR3 coding DNA: TGCGCCAGCAGCCAAGTACGCGGCTATCCCCAGCATTTT.